A single sample is the source of the 25 T cell receptor beta chains below, sequenced in a study of tumor-infiltrating lymphocytes in primary liver carcinoma. Researchers generated TCR beta cDNA from around 510 ng of total RNA, relying on a constant-region primer. Three-round nested multiplex PCR performed with slightly modified ARM-PCR produced the TCR beta libraries. PCR rounds one and two used TRBV1-TRBV30 forward primers with a C-beta reverse primer for 10 cycles each. From the multiplex PCR reads, TCRdb called clonotypes with MiXCR, one entry per CDR3 protein. The sample includes about 120,000 distinct CDR3 sequences, 60% to 70% seen only once; the top ten take roughly 8.8%. The tissue used was unsorted bulk material of about 20-33 mg. RNA and DNA were co-extracted from it with the AllPrep DNA/RNA mini kit. The specimen sequenced was liver tumor tissue from sampling region 1. Stated subset: tumor region T1, superior pole. The receptors come from a woman between 55 and 75 years old with primary liver carcinoma and hepatitis B virus infection.

The table lists this clonotype with many counts. The rearrangement links TRBV12-3 or TRBV12-4 to TRBJ2-5; D gene uncertain. Trimming took 1 base from V and 5 from J, leaving 11 bases between them. This CDR3 contains 14 residues. The CDR3 here is CASSLGPGTETQYF. The CDR3 coding sequence is TGTGCCAGCAGTTTAGGTCCAGGAACGGAGACCCAGTACTTC.

This rearrangement joins TRBV7-3 to TRBJ2-3; D is perhaps TRBD2 (5 bases). This CDR3 has 15 residues. V shed 0 bases and J shed 0 bases, with 7 bases lying between them. The germline CDR1 and CDR2 sequences are SGHTA and FQGTGA. CDR3 in amino acids: CASSLTSASTDTQYF. CDR3 bases: TGTGCCAGCAGCTTAACTAGCGCCAGCACAGATACGCAGTATTTT.

This chain joins TRBV29-1 and TRBJ2-2; tentatively, D is TRBD1 (6 bases). The CDR3 runs 16 residues. V gave up 5 bases and J gave up 0 bases, with 16 bases separating them. Germline assignment: CDR1 SQVTM and CDR2 ANQGSEA. The CDR3 nucleotides are TGCAGCGTTAGATTGGGGGCCCCGCCGAACACCGGGGAGCTGTTTTTT. Residues: CSVRLGAPPNTGELFF.

Worth noting for this clonotype: Just one base apart from a much larger clone, this may be a read error. The rearrangement links TRBV6-1 to TRBJ2-7, with TRBD1 as a possible D gene (5 bases). Per the germline V gene, CDR1 is MNHNS and CDR2 is SASEGT. V lost 7 bases and J lost 7, with 11 bases in between. The CDR3 is made up of 11 amino acids. CDR3 sequence: CASTYKGEQYF. As DNA, the CDR3 is TGTGCCAGCACTTACAAGGGGGAGCAGTACTTC.

This chain joins TRBV12-3 or TRBV12-4 and TRBJ2-5, with 9 bases lining up with TRBD1. The CDR3 consists of 15 residues. The V segment lost 8 bases and the J segment 3 bases; nucleotides outside the gene matches: 10. Here the CDR3 DNA reads TGTGCCAGCGGTAAAACAGGGGGCCGAGAAGAGACCCAGTACTTC. Protein: CASGKTGGREETQYF.

A single count supports this clonotype. The chain links TRBV6-1 to TRBJ2-5, with a possible D match to TRBD1 (6 bases). V shed 9 bases and J shed 2 bases, with 19 bases lying between them. This CDR3 is 15 amino acids long. Germline loops: CDR1 MNHNS, CDR2 SASEGT. Written as DNA, the CDR3 is TGTGCCAGAAGGTATTGGACAGACAGTCAAGAGACCCAGTACTTC. Encoded protein: CARRYWTDSQETQYF.

There are a few counts of this clonotype. The chain combines TRBV7-9 with TRBJ1-2, with 7 positions matching TRBD1. The CDR3 covers 17 residues. J lost 0 bases, V lost 3 bases, and 10 bases had no gene match. Germline loops: CDR1 SEHNR, CDR2 FQNEAQ (reference sequence). This CDR3 reads CASSFRITGDANYGYTF. The CDR3, as DNA: TGTGCCAGCAGCTTCCGTATTACAGGGGACGCTAACTATGGCTACACCTTC.

Concerning this clonotype: A read error may explain this, as a much larger clone is one base away. V gene TRBV6-6 combines with J gene TRBJ2-2, with 9 positions matching TRBD1. Germline trimming cut 10 bases from V and 3 bases from J; bases unmatched to any gene: 12. Germline V gives CDR1 MNHNY, CDR2 SVGAGI (reference sequence). This CDR3 comprises 16 residues. The CDR3 is CANRQSQGADTGELFF. The CDR3 DNA sequence: TGTGCCAACAGGCAGTCACAGGGGGCGGACACCGGGGAGCTGTTTTTT.

As to this clonotype: A junction boundary mismatches the germline segment, possibly from a read error. J is TRBJ2-1 and V is TRBV6-1, with D unclear. Germline V gene sequence: CDR1 MNHNS, CDR2 SASEGT. The CDR3 extends over 12 amino acids. CDR3 region: CASSGIRYEHFF. CDR3 DNA: TGTGCCAGCAGTGGAATAAGGTATGAGCACTTCTTC.

Turning to this clonotype: At one end the junction does not follow the germline gene, possibly because of a read error. Here the CDR3 DNA reads TGTGCCAGCAGTCCTACAGAATGGAATTCAGCCCTCCACTTT. It encodes CASSPTEWNSALHF. The chain links TRBV7-9 to TRBJ1-6; D unclear. The V gene's germline CDR1 is SEHNR and CDR2 FQNEAQ (reference sequence). CDR3 size: 14 residues.

Note on this clonotype: No conserved phenylalanine or tryptophan is present at the end of the CDR3, so a read error is the likely explanation. J is TRBJ2-2 and V is TRBV10-3, with D maybe TRBD1 (6 bases). Looked up from germline, CDR1 is ENHRY and CDR2 is SYGVKD. There are 15 residues in the CDR3. The CDR3 DNA reads TGCGCCATCAGGGGAGCGGAAACGAACACCGGTGAGCTGTTTTCT. This sequence encodes CAIRGAETNTGELFS.

This clonotype was counted between two and nine times. This may arise from a read error, as a much more abundant clone is one base away. The gene calls are TRBV4-1 and TRBJ1-1; tentatively, D is TRBD1 (5 bases). CDR3 length equals 15 residues. Trimming removed 3 bases from V and 2 bases from J, with 13 bases in between. Germline V gene sequence: CDR1 MGHRA, CDR2 YSYEKL. CDR3 in DNA: TGCGCCAGCAGCCACCCGGGGCGGGTTAACACTGAAGCTTTCTTT. It translates to CASSHPGRVNTEAFF.

This clonotype was picked up one time. Sequence at one end of the junction differs from germline and may be a read error. The chain uses TRBV5-6 and TRBJ2-3, with D possibly being TRBD2 (6 bases). CDR1 is SGHDT, CDR2 YYEEEE, per germline. The CDR3 totals 14 residues. The CDR3 DNA sequence: TGTGCCAGCGGTCGGAGGGCGATTACAGATAGGCAGTATTTT. It codes for CASGRRAITDRQYF.

There are many counts of this clonotype. CDR3 amino acids: CSVASSLWENIQYF. CDR3 DNA: TGCAGCGTAGCGAGCTCCCTCTGGGAAAACATTCAGTACTTC. The rearrangement uses TRBV29-1 and TRBJ2-4; the D is unclear. In germline, CDR1 is SQVTM, CDR2 ANQGSEA. The length of the CDR3 is 14 residues. V gave up 6 bases and J gave up 5 bases, with 17 bases separating them.

Concerning this clonotype: Possible read error: a much larger clone is one base away. Without the conserved terminal phenylalanine or tryptophan, this CDR3 likely stems from a read error. V and J are TRBV10-1 and TRBJ1-2; D remains unclear. The germline V gene encodes CDR1 WNHNN and CDR2 SYGVQD (reference sequence). This CDR3 has 13 amino acids. Deletions cut 3 bases from V and 2 bases from J, with 7 bases between. DNA of the CDR3: TGCGCCAGCAGTGACAGGCGAAACTATGGCTACACCCTC. Its translation: CASSDRRNYGYTL.

The chain combines TRBV5-3 with TRBJ2-5; D is unresolved. TRBV5-3 is recorded as an ORF, its role being uncertain. This CDR3 spans 12 amino acids. Trimming pared 1 base from V and 1 base from J, leaving 2 bases between. CDR3 nucleotide sequence: TGTGCCAGAAGCTTGTTCCAAGAGACCCAGTACTTC. This encodes CARSLFQETQYF.

This clonotype has just a few counts. This may arise from a read error, as a much more abundant clone is one base away. J is TRBJ2-1 and V is TRBV6-5; 12 bases map to TRBD2. The CDR3 totals 17 residues. Germline V CDR1 and CDR2: MNHEY, SVGAGI. The CDR3 DNA reads TGTGCCAGCAGTTTCGTCCCCGGGACTAGCGGGTACAATGAGCGGTTCTTC. This codes for CASSFVPGTSGYNERFF.

The table lists this clonotype with a few counts. The rearrangement joins TRBV30 to TRBJ1-2; the D gene is possibly TRBD1 (6 bases). CDR1 is GTSNPN and CDR2 is SVGIG in the germline V gene (reference sequence). V dropped 4 bases and J dropped 5 bases, with 14 bases sitting between them. CDR3 length: 13 amino acids. As DNA, the CDR3 is TGTGCCTGGAAGCCGACAGGCCTATATGGCTACACCTTC. Amino acids: CAWKPTGLYGYTF. Combining the CDR3 with reference TRBV30 and TRBJ1-2 gives the whole variable domain SQTIHQWPATLVQPVGSPLSLECTVEGTSNPNLYWYRQAAGRGLQLLFYSVGIGQISSEVPQNLSASRPQDRQFILSSKKLLLSDSGFYLCAWKPTGLYGYTFGSGTRLTVV.

On this clonotype itself: A much larger clone differs from this one at a single base, so this may be a read error. The chain joins TRBV6-5 to TRBJ1-6, with D unclear. Trimming pared 5 bases from V and 8 bases from J, leaving 16 bases between. The CDR3 totals 15 residues. Germline loops: CDR1 MNHEY, CDR2 SVGAGI. The DNA for the CDR3 is TGTGCCAGCAGTGCAAACGAGCCTCGACATTCACCCCTCCACTTT. Protein: CASSANEPRHSPLHF.

The chain carries TRBV6-4 and TRBJ2-3; TRBD2 agrees at 8 bases. This CDR3 spans 15 amino acids. J gave up 2 bases and V 5 bases, and 6 bases lay outside the gene matches. Germline CDR1 is MRHNA and CDR2 is SNTAGT. For the CDR3, the DNA is TGTGCCAGCAGTCGAAGTAGCGGGGACACAGATACGCAGTATTTT. This encodes CASSRSSGDTDTQYF.

Only a few counts were recorded for this clonotype. The rearrangement joins TRBV18 to TRBJ1-4; TRBD1 might be the D (5 bases). The V gene lost 3 bases and the J gene lost 4 bases, with 6 bases spanning the gap. Germline V CDR1 and CDR2: KGHSH, LQKENI. This CDR3 spans 13 amino acids. CDR3 loop: CASSPGLNEKLFF. Written as DNA, the CDR3 is TGTGCCAGCTCACCGGGGCTTAATGAAAAACTGTTTTTT.

This clonotype was seen at least ten times. The rearrangement links TRBV6-5 to TRBJ1-2, with TRBD1 identical over 7 bases. Germline V gene sequence: CDR1 MNHEY, CDR2 SVGAGI. CDR3 length: 13 amino acids. The V gene end was trimmed by 2 bases and the J gene end by 7 bases; junction bases not matched to a gene: 4. The CDR3 region is CASSYARGLGYTF. In nucleotides, the CDR3 is TGTGCCAGCAGTTACGCGAGGGGGCTTGGCTACACCTTC.

As regards this clonotype: With a much larger clone just one base away, this may be a read error. The CDR3 region has the DNA TGTACTAGTGGTTCTAGCTGGTTATTCGGGGAGTATGTGGGAGAGCAGTTCTTC. This gives the protein CTSGSSWLFGEYVGEQFF. J is TRBJ2-1 and V is TRBV12-5; D perhaps matches TRBD2 (5 bases). The CDR3 length is 18 residues. CDR1 is LGHNT, CDR2 FRNRAP, per germline. Filled out from reference TRBV12-5 and TRBJ2-1, the complete variable domain reads DARVTQTPRHKVTEMGQEVTMRCQPILGHNTVFWYRQTMMQGLELLAYFRNRAPLDDSGMPKDRFSAEMPDATLATLKIQPSEPRDSAVYFCTSGSSWLFGEYVGEQFFGPGTRLTVL.

This clonotype was observed a handful of times. The CDR3 reads CASRRGSGSVETQYF. As DNA, the CDR3 is TGTGCCAGCCGCCGGGGTAGCGGGAGTGTAGAGACCCAGTACTTC. This sequence joins TRBV28 and TRBJ2-5; 9 bases match TRBD2. CDR3 length: 15 amino acids. Trimming removed 8 bases from V and 4 bases from J; junction bases left unmatched: 11. Per germline, CDR1 MDHEN and CDR2 SYDVKM.

In its sample, this clonotype was seen a few times. One base away lies a much larger clone, so this may be a sequencing read error. The chain is built from TRBV12-3 or TRBV12-4 and TRBJ2-1, with 10 bases identical to TRBD2. The CDR3 contains 15 residues. Written as DNA, the CDR3 is TGTGCCAACAGTTTTAGCGGGAGGTTATACAATGAGCAGTTCTTC. It encodes CANSFSGRLYNEQFF.